This T cell receptor (beta chain) comes out of a study of cytomegalovirus exposure and HLA in healthy donors. Across the study: About 180 million T cells yielded 90 million to 130 million unique TCR beta sequences in earlier analysis.

Germline V gives CDR1 MGHDK, CDR2 SYGVNS. Trimming removed 1 base at V and 0 bases at J, with 10 bases between. This CDR3 has 16 amino acids. With respect to this clone: Its target is not known.

Notes on the study in general: TCR beta chain V- and J-gene trimming was linked, in a later analysis, to a missense variant in DCLRE1C. The study flagged about 160 TCR beta chains as cytomegalovirus-associated.

A multiplex PCR was run with 60 Vbeta primers and 13 Jbeta primers. Generated by immunoSEQ multiplex PCR, the TCRdb table keeps only in-frame clones and is missing some. The sample shows more than 140,000 clones, about four fifths of them seen only once. The chain combines TRBV25-1 with TRBJ2-1; D is unclear. This TCR derives from a man aged 18 to 29 in good health and CMV-seropositive. What was sequenced was PBMCs. DNA for the CDR3: TGTGCCAGCAGTGAATTAACTGAACTCTCCTACAATGAGCAGTTCTTC. This codes for CASSELTELSYNEQFF.